The 30 T cell receptor beta chains given below trace back to one sample, sequenced in a study of shared clonotypes between healthy human individuals. Only in-frame clones appear in the TCRdb table, and some are missing; sequencing was by immunoSEQ multiplex PCR. This sample has some 2 million clones; about 95% occur once, and the top ten carry less than 1.5%. The naive CD8 population came from CD45RO-negative cells selected for CCR7, without terminally differentiated effector memory CD45RA+ cells. The sequenced sample consisted of naive CD8+ T cells sorted from blood. Source of these receptors: a man between 18 and 29 years old in good health.

The chain links TRBV28 to TRBJ1-1; D may be TRBD1 (6 bases). The V end lost 6 bases, the J end lost 4 bases, and 18 bases lay between the germline ends. The V gene's germline CDR1 is MDHEN and CDR2 SYDVKM. The CDR3 length is 15 residues. CDR3 in DNA: TGTGCCAGCAGAAGAAAAGTTGGAGGGGGCACTGAAGCTTTCTTT. It yields the protein CASRRKVGGGTEAFF.

The V call is TRBV28, the J call TRBJ2-5, with D tentatively TRBD1 (5 bases). This CDR3 has 13 residues. CDR1 is MDHEN, CDR2 SYDVKM, per germline. V was trimmed by 4 bases and J by 2 bases, leaving 8 bases between them. DNA of the CDR3: TGTGCCAGCAGTTCCAGGGTACAAGAGACCCAGTACTTC. It codes for CASSSRVQETQYF.

The chain has TRBV11-2 and TRBJ2-7, with D perhaps TRBD2 (6 bases). Germline CDR1 is SGHAT and CDR2 is FQNNGV. Trimming removed 3 bases at V and 3 bases at J, with 12 bases between. CDR3 length equals 14 residues. CDR3 sequence reads: CASSFSGRYYEQYF. CDR3 nucleotide sequence: TGTGCCAGCAGCTTTAGCGGCCGCTACTACGAGCAGTACTTC. The full variable domain, rest sourced from reference TRBV11-2 and TRBJ2-7, is EAGVAQSPRYKIIEKRQSVAFWCNPISGHATLYWYQQILGQGPKLLIQFQNNGVVDDSQLPKDRFSAERLKGVDSTLKIQPAKLEDSAVYLCASSFSGRYYEQYFGPGTRLTVT.

Regarding this clone: At the DNA level, this CDR3 is encoded by other sequences in the same sample as well. The J gene is TRBJ2-3, the V gene TRBV6-1; D gene uncertain. Trimming left V 2 bases short and J 1 base short, with 4 bases between. Germline CDR1 and CDR2: MNHNS and SASEGT. The CDR3 is 13 amino acids. In DNA, the CDR3 is TGTGCCAGCAGTGAAAGGGGCACAGATACGCAGTATTTT. This translates into CASSERGTDTQYF.

Of note for this clone: Distinct nucleotide sequences in the sample also encode this CDR3. The chain joins TRBV4-2 to TRBJ1-3, with D hard to call. Germline V lookup: CDR1 LGHNA, CDR2 YNFKEQ. The length of the CDR3 is 14 residues. Trimming pared 3 bases from V and 0 bases from J, leaving 6 bases between. CDR3 sequence: CASSQVSSGNTIYF. CDR3 DNA sequence: TGTGCCAGCAGCCAGGTTAGCTCTGGAAACACCATATATTTT.

V is TRBV28 and J is TRBJ2-5, with D perhaps matching TRBD1 or TRBD2 (5 bases each). Trimming took 8 bases from V and 5 from J, leaving 12 bases between them. The length of the CDR3 is 12 residues. The germline V gene has CDR1 MDHEN and CDR2 SYDVKM. CDR3 nucleotides: TGTGCCAGCGCCTCAGAGGGGGAGACCCAGTACTTC. Translated, it gives CASASEGETQYF.

The chain is built from TRBV19 and TRBJ2-7; maybe TRBD2 (7 bases). The CDR3 extends over 14 amino acids. Germline CDR1 LNHDA, CDR2 SQIVND (reference sequence). The V end lost 4 bases, the J end lost 0 bases, and 10 bases lay between the germline ends. The CDR3 sequence is CASSSGGLSYEQYF. The CDR3 DNA is TGTGCCAGTAGTAGCGGGGGCCTCTCCTACGAGCAGTACTTC.

This clone appeared a single time. The chain recombines TRBV10-2 with TRBJ1-1; 7 bases fit TRBD1. Unmatched junction bases numbered 9, after V lost 6 bases and J lost 5 bases. Germline loops: CDR1 WSHSY, CDR2 SAAADI. The CDR3 totals 14 residues. CDR3 loop: CASRAGEGATEAFF. The DNA for the CDR3 is TGCGCCAGCAGAGCGGGAGAGGGGGCGACTGAAGCTTTCTTT.

This chain uses TRBV2 with TRBJ1-1; weak D call: TRBD1 (6 bases). This CDR3 is 12 amino acids long. The germline CDR1 and CDR2 sequences are SNHLY and FYNNEI. Between the trimmed V and J ends, which lost 2 bases and 7 bases, there was a span of 8 bases. DNA of the CDR3: TGTGCCAGCAGTGAACAGGACAGTGAAGCTTTCTTT. The encoded protein is CASSEQDSEAFF.

This rearrangement joins TRBV7-6 to TRBJ1-1; the D gene is possibly TRBD1 (5 bases). CDR3 length: 15 amino acids. Trimming took off 3 bases at V and 3 bases at J, with 14 bases between the two ends. The V gene's germline CDR1 is SGHVS and CDR2 FNYEAQ. The CDR3 is CASSLFGGLDTEAFF. In DNA, the CDR3 is TGTGCCAGCAGCTTGTTTGGGGGTTTGGACACTGAAGCTTTCTTT. Variable domain in full (rest from reference TRBV7-6 and TRBJ1-1): GAGVSQSPRYKVTKRGQDVALRCDPISGHVSLYWYRQALGQGPEFLTYFNYEAQQDKSGLPNDRFSAERPEGSISTLTIQRTEQRDSAMYRCASSLFGGLDTEAFFGQGTRLTVV.

The chain employs TRBV11-3 and TRBJ2-2; possibly TRBD1 or TRBD2 for D (5 bases each). The CDR3 has 15 amino acids. Germline V gives CDR1 SGHNT, CDR2 YENEEA. V shed 1 base and J shed 5 bases, with 11 bases lying between them. DNA for the CDR3: TGTGCCAGCAGCTTAGTGGCCGGGGCGACCGGGGAGCTGTTTTTT. Translation: CASSLVAGATGELFF.

On this clone: The identical CDR3 is also encoded by other nucleotide sequences in the sample. This chain uses TRBV28 with TRBJ2-7; D is undetermined. CDR3 size: 12 residues. The V end lost 4 bases, the J end lost 2 bases, and 6 bases lay between the germline ends. Per the germline V gene, CDR1 is MDHEN and CDR2 is SYDVKM. This CDR3 is CASSSSTYEQYF. In nucleotides, the CDR3 is TGTGCCAGCAGTTCCTCCACCTACGAGCAGTACTTC.

The rearrangement links TRBV27 to TRBJ2-2, with TRBD2 matching 8 bases. The CDR3 is 15 amino acids. With 6 bases clipped from V and 5 bases from J, the junction kept 8 bases outside the gene matches. CDR1 is MNHEY and CDR2 is SMNVEV in the germline V gene (reference sequence). The CDR3 DNA is TGTGCCAGCAGCCCTGAACTAGCGGAAACCGGGGAGCTGTTTTTT. As protein: CASSPELAETGELFF.

The chain joins TRBV9 to TRBJ1-1; no reliable D call. Trimming stripped 2 bases from V and 3 bases from J, with 11 bases between. Germline-derived CDR1 and CDR2 are SGDLS and YYNGEE. CDR3 size: 14 residues. The CDR3 DNA is TGTGCCAGCAGCGTCACGGACGCGGACACTGAAGCTTTCTTT. Translating it yields CASSVTDADTEAFF.

The chain joins TRBV29-1 to TRBJ1-1, with 7 bases fitting TRBD1. V was clipped by 1 base and J by 7 bases; unmatched bases: 6. CDR3 size: 13 residues. CDR1 and CDR2 (germline): SQVTM, ANQGSEA. In nucleotides, the CDR3 is TGCAGCGTTGAAGGCGGACAGGCCGTTGAAGCTTTCTTT. Its protein is CSVEGGQAVEAFF.

The CDR3 DNA is TGTGCCAGCAGCTTAGGAAGGGGGACCGAGCAGTACTTC. Amino acid sequence: CASSLGRGTEQYF. J is TRBJ2-7 and V is TRBV13; possibly TRBD1 for D (6 bases). V gave up 0 bases and J gave up 6 bases, with 9 bases separating them. Germline V gene sequence: CDR1 PRHDT, CDR2 FYEKMQ (reference sequence). The CDR3 consists of 13 residues.

CDR3 coding DNA: TGTGCCAGCAGCGTAGAAGGATTTGGCTATGATGGCTACACCTTC. Protein product: CASSVEGFGYDGYTF. The gene calls are TRBV9 and TRBJ1-2, with D uncertain. The CDR3 loop spans 15 amino acids. Trimming pared 0 bases from V and 6 bases from J, leaving 15 bases between. Germline CDR1 and CDR2: SGDLS and YYNGEE.

The V call is TRBV10-3, the J call TRBJ2-1; 9 bases fit TRBD2. In germline, CDR1 is ENHRY, CDR2 SYGVKD. V trimming: 6 bases; J trimming: 7 bases; junction bases outside the gene matches: 13. The CDR3 runs 16 residues. Here the CDR3 reads CAISEPGLAKGNEQFF. Here the CDR3 DNA reads TGTGCCATCAGCGAGCCGGGACTAGCTAAAGGGAATGAGCAGTTCTTC.

V and J are TRBV9 and TRBJ1-2; weak D call: TRBD1 (6 bases). Germline values: CDR1 SGDLS, CDR2 YYNGEE. Trimming pared 0 bases from V and 8 bases from J, leaving 20 bases between. This CDR3 has 16 amino acids. The CDR3 sequence: CASSVEWDIKPPGYTF. Here the CDR3 DNA reads TGTGCCAGCAGCGTAGAGTGGGACATAAAACCCCCAGGCTACACCTTC. The whole variable domain, filled in from reference TRBV9 and TRBJ1-2, reads DSGVTQTPKHLITATGQRVTLRCSPRSGDLSVYWYQQSLDQGLQFLIQYYNGEERAKGNILERFSAQQFPDLHSELNLSSLELGDSALYFCASSVEWDIKPPGYTFGSGTRLTVV.

This rearrangement joins TRBV28 to TRBJ1-3, with D hard to call. The V gene lost 8 bases and the J gene lost 0 bases, with 14 bases spanning the gap. Germline-derived CDR1 and CDR2 are MDHEN and SYDVKM. The CDR3 has 15 residues. In DNA form, the CDR3 reads TGTGCCAGCCGTCCGGACGTGAACTCTGGAAACACCATATATTTT. This encodes CASRPDVNSGNTIYF.

This clone was seen just once. The rearrangement joins TRBV28 to TRBJ2-7; D tentatively reads TRBD1 or TRBD2 (5 bases each). This CDR3 region has 16 residues. CDR1 and CDR2 from the germline V gene are MDHEN and SYDVKM. The ends were cut back, 3 bases at V and 6 bases at J, with 21 bases in the middle. The CDR3 DNA reads TGTGCCAGCAGTTTTTCCCCGGGGACCAAGGGGCTCGAGCAGTACTTC. As protein: CASSFSPGTKGLEQYF. The full variable domain, completed using reference TRBV28 and TRBJ2-7, is DVKVTQSSRYLVKRTGEKVFLECVQDMDHENMFWYRQDPGLGLRLIYFSYDVKMKEKGDIPEGYSVSREKKERFSLILESASTNQTSMYLCASSFSPGTKGLEQYFGPGTRLTVT.

This CDR3 reads CASSLLASEQFF. In DNA, the CDR3 is TGTGCCAGCAGCTTACTAGCTAGTGAGCAGTTCTTC. The V gene is TRBV5-6, the J gene TRBJ2-1, with a weak D call TRBD2 (6 bases). The CDR3 is made up of 12 amino acids. Germline values: CDR1 SGHDT, CDR2 YYEEEE. Trimming stripped 2 bases from V and 9 bases from J, with 9 bases between.

This chain uses TRBV27 with TRBJ1-5; weak D call: TRBD1 (5 bases). This CDR3 is built from 13 residues. Germline CDR1 reads MNHEY; CDR2 reads SMNVEV (reference sequence). V shed 10 bases and J shed 6 bases, with 16 bases lying between them. The CDR3 region is CATRGGFTQPQHF. The CDR3 DNA follows: TGTGCCACCCGGGGGGGGTTTACTCAGCCCCAGCATTTT.

The chain uses TRBV27 and TRBJ2-7; D not certain. The germline V and J ends were trimmed by 5 bases and 3 bases, with 20 bases remaining between them. The germline V gene encodes CDR1 MNHEY and CDR2 SMNVEV (reference sequence). CDR3 length equals 16 residues. This chain's CDR3 is CASSLGTPPTIYEQYF. CDR3 in DNA: TGTGCCAGCAGTCTAGGAACACCCCCTACTATCTACGAGCAGTACTTC.

The chain carries TRBV28 and TRBJ1-1; the D is unclear. The CDR3 has 16 residues. Germline values: CDR1 MDHEN, CDR2 SYDVKM. V was cut by 5 bases and J by 0 bases, with 16 bases left in between. CDR3: CASSALIGRMNTEAFF. The CDR3 coding sequence is TGTGCCAGCAGTGCCCTAATCGGCCGAATGAACACTGAAGCTTTCTTT.

This clone was seen just once. The J gene is TRBJ1-3, the V gene TRBV4-3; 7 bases agree with TRBD1. Looked up from germline, CDR1 is LGHNA and CDR2 is YSLEER. The length of the CDR3 is 15 residues. The V segment lost 4 bases and the J segment 0 bases; nucleotides outside the gene matches: 3. In DNA form, the CDR3 reads TGCGCCAGCAGCCGAGGGACAGCCTCTGGAAACACCATATATTTT. Translation: CASSRGTASGNTIYF.

The rearrangement joins TRBV4-3 to TRBJ2-7; D is uncertain. The CDR3 runs to 14 residues. CDR1 is LGHNA and CDR2 is YSLEER in the germline V gene. V dropped 0 bases and J dropped 2 bases, with 8 bases sitting between them. CDR3 sequence reads: CASSQDFGAYEQYF. The CDR3 coding sequence is TGCGCCAGCAGCCAAGATTTTGGGGCCTACGAGCAGTACTTC.

J is TRBJ1-1 and V is TRBV10-3; D perhaps matches TRBD1 (5 bases). CDR1 ENHRY and CDR2 SYGVKD come from the germline V gene. The ends were cut back, 8 bases at V and 11 bases at J, with 15 bases in the middle. This CDR3 has 11 residues. Here the CDR3 reads CAIGDPKGAFF. The CDR3, as DNA: TGTGCCATCGGGGACCCCAAAGGTGCTTTCTTT.

This clone was detected once. The chain is built from TRBV10-2 and TRBJ2-1, with D possibly TRBD1 on 5 matching bases. The CDR3 length is 15 residues. Germline V gene sequence: CDR1 WSHSY, CDR2 SAAADI. V was cut by 1 base and J by 8 bases, with 15 bases left in between. The CDR3 here is CASSEWQGLSDEQFF. For the CDR3, the DNA is TGCGCCAGCAGTGAGTGGCAGGGTCTGAGCGATGAGCAGTTCTTC.

The rearrangement uses TRBV6-5 and TRBJ2-7, with TRBD2 matching over 7 bases. The CDR3 consists of 15 residues. Germline assignment: CDR1 MNHEY and CDR2 SVGAGI. The junction had 6 bases not matched to a gene; V was cut back by 2 bases and J by 2 bases. CDR3 bases: TGTGCCAGCAGTTACGCTTCCGGACTAGCCTACGAGCAGTACTTC. Translating it yields CASSYASGLAYEQYF.